This passage covers 7 T cell receptor beta chains from one sample sequenced in a study of Ad26.COV2.S vaccination and SARS-CoV-2 variants. The sample's treatment: roughly 18 received Ad26.COV2.S at low or high dose, single or two shots; about five received placebo; per-sample allocation not given. Sample collection was performed on day 63 after the first vaccine or placebo injection. Sequenced by immunoSEQ multiplex PCR; TCRdb stores in-frame clones only, minus some. The data show approximately 340,000 clones, approximately 84% seen once. Sequencing was performed on peripheral blood, taken in a trial of Ad26.COV2.S vaccine versus placebo. The receptors derive from a person aged 18 to 59 who received the Ad26.COV2.S COVID-19 vaccine or a placebo.

CDR3 DNA sequence: TGTGCCAGCAGTGAGGGTAGCGGGACAGATACGCAGTATTTT. Its translation is CASSEGSGTDTQYF. The chain combines TRBV2 with TRBJ2-3; 7 bases agree with TRBD2. CDR1 is SNHLY and CDR2 is FYNNEI in the germline V gene. The ends lost 3 bases at V and 3 bases at J; junction bases unmatched: 3. The CDR3 is made up of 14 amino acids.

This chain connects TRBV14 to TRBJ1-2; D gene ambiguous. V was shortened by 0 bases and J by 4 bases, with 9 bases between the two germline ends. The CDR3 extends over 14 amino acids. The germline V gene encodes CDR1 SGHDN and CDR2 FVKESK. CDR3 in amino acids: CASSQERTPYGYTF. The DNA of the CDR3 is TGTGCCAGCAGCCAAGAAAGGACTCCCTATGGCTACACCTTC.

This rearrangement joins TRBV19 to TRBJ2-6; D gene ambiguous. CDR3 size: 14 residues. CDR1 is LNHDA and CDR2 is SQIVND in the germline V gene (reference sequence). V was shortened by 7 bases and J by 0 bases, with 7 bases between the two germline ends. The CDR3 region has the DNA TGTGCCAGTATGGATTACTCTGGGGCCAACGTCCTGACTTTC. This gives the protein CASMDYSGANVLTF. The full variable domain, completed using reference TRBV19 and TRBJ2-6, is DGGITQSPKYLFRKEGQNVTLSCEQNLNHDAMYWYRQDPGQGLRLIYYSQIVNDFQKGDIAEGYSVSREKKESFPLTVTSAQKNPTAFYLCASMDYSGANVLTFGAGSRLTVL.

The V and J genes are TRBV3-1 (or the pseudogene TRBV3-2) and TRBJ1-1; no clear D gene. Germline-derived CDR1 and CDR2 are LGHDT and YNNKEL (reference sequence). The V gene lost 4 bases and the J gene lost 5 bases, with 14 bases spanning the gap. CDR3 length: 14 amino acids. The CDR3 DNA is TGTGCCAGCAGCCGACTGGCCGTTAATACTGAAGCTTTCTTT. Residues: CASSRLAVNTEAFF.

On this clone itself: Other DNA sequences from this sample encode an identical CDR3 as well. The chain couples TRBV5-1 to TRBJ2-5, with 7 bases lining up with TRBD1. Trimming at V came to 0 bases and at J to 5 bases, leaving 4 bases not matched to a gene. The CDR3 covers 14 residues. Germline lookup yields CDR1 SGHRS and CDR2 YFSETQ. DNA of the CDR3: TGCGCCAGCAGCTTGGATAGCAGGGGGGAGACCCAGTACTTC. This codes for CASSLDSRGETQYF.

V usage is TRBV6-2 or TRBV6-3 and J usage is TRBJ2-5, with TRBD2 identical over 8 bases. Trimming took 4 bases from V and 1 from J; bases not matched to a gene: 11. The CDR3 sequence is 17 residues long. Germline CDR1 and CDR2: MNHEY and SVGEGT. The CDR3 protein is CASSFRPRRGVQETQYF. In DNA, the CDR3 is TGTGCCAGCAGTTTTCGTCCCCGGCGGGGGGTCCAAGAGACCCAGTACTTC.

The J gene is TRBJ2-7, the V gene TRBV6-5; possibly TRBD1 for D (5 bases). Germline values: CDR1 MNHEY, CDR2 SVGAGI. V lost 5 bases and J 3 bases, leaving 17 bases between the germline ends. This CDR3 region has 15 residues. CDR3 DNA: TGTGCCAGCAGTCACCCCCAGGCAGGGTACTACGAGCAGTACTTC. This translates into CASSHPQAGYYEQYF.